The 11 T cell receptor beta chains below were found in one sample sequenced in a study of blood T cell repertoires in COVID-19. Sequencing was performed with immunoSEQ multiplex PCR; in TCRdb, only in-frame clones are kept and a portion is missing. The sample has 55,000 to 70,000 clones, about 91% seen once; the top ten hold around 7.3%. The sequencing input was peripheral blood. The source of these receptors is a man between 40 and 49 years old with COVID-19, enrolled during active disease.

The CDR3 loop reads CAGASTDTQYF. As DNA, the CDR3 is TGTGCCGGAGCTAGCACAGATACGCAGTATTTT. The V gene is TRBV30, the J gene TRBJ2-3; D is undetermined. CDR1 GTSNPN and CDR2 SVGIG come from the germline V gene (reference sequence). The V end lost 8 bases, the J end lost 0 bases, and 6 bases lay between the germline ends. This CDR3 is built from 11 residues. Based on the CDR3 plus reference TRBV30 and TRBJ2-3, the full variable domain is SQTIHQWPATLVQPVGSPLSLECTVEGTSNPNLYWYRQAAGRGLQLLFYSVGIGQISSEVPQNLSASRPQDRQFILSSKKLLLSDSGFYLCAGASTDTQYFGPGTRLTVL.

The chain has TRBV28 and TRBJ1-4; D gene ambiguous. Trimming left V 3 bases short and J 2 bases short, with 4 bases between. In germline, CDR1 is MDHEN, CDR2 SYDVKM. The CDR3 runs to 13 residues. CDR3 region: CASSFQTNEKLFF. In nucleotides, the CDR3 is TGTGCCAGCAGTTTCCAGACTAATGAAAAACTGTTTTTT.

The chain uses TRBV6-5 and TRBJ2-7; 9 bases are shared with TRBD2. The CDR3 has 16 residues. The V segment lost 0 bases and the J segment 4 bases; nucleotides outside the gene matches: 7. Germline assignment: CDR1 MNHEY and CDR2 SVGAGI. The CDR3 region is CASSYSAGGLAYEQYF. In DNA form, the CDR3 reads TGTGCCAGCAGTTACTCGGCGGGGGGGCTCGCGTACGAGCAGTACTTC.

The chain employs TRBV2 and TRBJ2-7; D is ambiguous. The CDR3 extends over 11 amino acids. Trimming pared 6 bases from V and 6 bases from J, leaving 9 bases between. From germline, CDR1 is SNHLY and CDR2 FYNNEI. CDR3 coding DNA: TGTGCCAGCAGCCGCGCGGTCGAGCAGTACTTC. This translates into CASSRAVEQYF.

CDR3 DNA: TGTGCCAGCAGTTCAACCGGGACAGGGGGGAGGGAGACCCAGTACTTC. Translated: CASSSTGTGGRETQYF. The V gene is TRBV28, the J gene TRBJ2-5, with TRBD1 identical over 11 bases. Germline CDR1 and CDR2: MDHEN and SYDVKM. With V trimmed by 4 bases and J by 5 bases, 9 bases remained unmatched. CDR3 length: 16 residues.

V gene TRBV18 combines with J gene TRBJ2-2; TRBD2 agrees at 7 bases. Germline CDR1 and CDR2: KGHSH and LQKENI. CDR3 size: 16 residues. The junction had 7 bases not matched to a gene; V was cut back by 4 bases and J by 2 bases. CDR3 nucleotide sequence: TGTGCCAGCTCACTCGGCGGACTAGACAACACCGGGGAGCTGTTTTTT. Its protein product is CASSLGGLDNTGELFF.

The V gene is TRBV11-2, the J gene TRBJ2-7; tentatively, D is TRBD2 (6 bases). The CDR3 has 15 amino acids. The germline gives CDR1 SGHAT, CDR2 FQNNGV. Trimming stripped 1 base from V and 0 bases from J, with 10 bases between. CDR3 sequence (DNA): TGTGCCAGCAGCTTAGCGGCGCGGGGCTCCTACGAGCAGTACTTC. Protein: CASSLAARGSYEQYF. Drawing the rest from reference TRBV11-2 and TRBJ2-7, the complete variable domain is EAGVAQSPRYKIIEKRQSVAFWCNPISGHATLYWYQQILGQGPKLLIQFQNNGVVDDSQLPKDRFSAERLKGVDSTLKIQPAKLEDSAVYLCASSLAARGSYEQYFGPGTRLTVT.

This clone was picked up one time. The gene calls are TRBV11-3 and TRBJ1-6; no definite D call. CDR3 length: 13 amino acids. The V gene's germline CDR1 is SGHNT and CDR2 YENEEA. V was clipped by 5 bases and J by 8 bases, with 10 bases between them. CDR3 sequence (DNA): TGTGCCAGCAGCCCAGGTCACGATTCACCCCTCCACTTT. As protein: CASSPGHDSPLHF.

A single count supports this clone. The rearrangement uses TRBV10-2 and TRBJ1-2; 7 bases are shared with TRBD1. With 4 bases clipped from V and 7 bases from J, the junction kept 9 bases outside the gene matches. Germline CDR1 reads WSHSY; CDR2 reads SAAADI. The CDR3 has 14 residues. The CDR3 reads CASSVARDSSGYTF. CDR3 DNA: TGCGCCAGCAGTGTTGCGAGGGACAGTTCTGGCTACACCTTC.

CDR3 region: CATRGSSGNTIYF. The CDR3 nucleotides read TGTGCCACCAGGGGGAGCTCTGGAAACACCATATATTTT. The J gene is TRBJ1-3, the V gene TRBV15; the D is unclear. In germline, CDR1 is LNHNV, CDR2 YYDKDF (reference sequence). Trimming removed 6 bases from V and 0 bases from J, with 6 bases in between. The CDR3 is made up of 13 amino acids.

The rearrangement joins TRBV9 to TRBJ2-3; D gene unclear. CDR1 and CDR2 from the germline V gene are SGDLS and YYNGEE. The germline V and J ends were trimmed by 0 bases and 2 bases, with 7 bases remaining between them. The CDR3 has 14 amino acids. This CDR3 reads CASSVDPFTDTQYF. CDR3 coding DNA: TGTGCCAGCAGCGTAGATCCGTTCACAGATACGCAGTATTTT.